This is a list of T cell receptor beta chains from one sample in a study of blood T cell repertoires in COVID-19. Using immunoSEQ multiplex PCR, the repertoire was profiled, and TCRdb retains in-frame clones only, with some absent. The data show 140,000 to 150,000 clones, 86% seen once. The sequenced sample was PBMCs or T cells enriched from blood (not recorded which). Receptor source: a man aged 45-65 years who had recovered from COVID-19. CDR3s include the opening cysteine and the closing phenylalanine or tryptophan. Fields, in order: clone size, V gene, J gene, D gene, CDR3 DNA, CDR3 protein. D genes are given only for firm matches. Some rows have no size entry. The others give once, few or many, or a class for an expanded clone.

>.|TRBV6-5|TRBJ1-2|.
TGTGCCAGCAGTTGGGGGGAGGATGGCTACACCTTC
CASSWGEDGYTF
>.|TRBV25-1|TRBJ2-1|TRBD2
TGTGCCAGCAGTTGGGGACTATCTGAGCAGTTCTTC
CASSWGLSEQFF
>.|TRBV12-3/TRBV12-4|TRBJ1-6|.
TGTGCCAGCAGTCCCCAACAGGATTCACCCCTCCACTTT
CASSPQQDSPLHF
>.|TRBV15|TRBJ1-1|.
TGTGCCACCAGCAGAGATCCTTCGGGAGGGAACACTGAAGCTTTCTTT
CATSRDPSGGNTEAFF
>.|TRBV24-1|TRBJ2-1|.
TGTGCCACCAGTGATTTCGAAGTAAGAAGGGGGAAACCTAACAATGAGCAGTTCTTC
CATSDFEVRRGKPNNEQFF
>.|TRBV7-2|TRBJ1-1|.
TGTGCCAGCAGCTTAAGGCGGCTGGACACTGAAGCTTTCTTT
CASSLRRLDTEAFF
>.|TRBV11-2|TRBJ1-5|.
TGTGCCAGCAGCCGGGGGTGGGGAGATCGCAATCAGCCCCAGCATTTT
CASSRGWGDRNQPQHF
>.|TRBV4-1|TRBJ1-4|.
TGCGCCAGCAGCCGCCCAGGGGCAACTAATGAAAAACTGTTTTTT
CASSRPGATNEKLFF
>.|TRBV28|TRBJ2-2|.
TGTGCCAGCAGTCTCCCAGGCATGAACACCGGGGAGCTGTTTTTT
CASSLPGMNTGELFF
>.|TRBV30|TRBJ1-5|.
TGTGCCTGGAGTGTGGAGGGTTGGGCCAATCAGCCCCAGCATTTT
CAWSVEGWANQPQHF
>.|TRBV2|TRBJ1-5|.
TGTGCCAGCAGTGAGCGCAGGGAAGGGCAGCCCCAGCATTTT
CASSERREGQPQHF
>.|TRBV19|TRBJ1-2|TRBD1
TGTGCCAGTACCGAACAGGGGGCGCGCGGTGGCTACACCTTC
CASTEQGARGGYTF
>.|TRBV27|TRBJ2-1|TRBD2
TGTGCCAGCAGCTTTACCCCGGCTAGCGGGGGGGCCTGGACCTACAATGAGCAGTTCTTC
CASSFTPASGGAWTYNEQFF
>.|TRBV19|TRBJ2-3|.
TGTGCCAGTAGTAGGCCAAGAACCCAGGGTATGGATACGCAGTATTTT
CASSRPRTQGMDTQYF
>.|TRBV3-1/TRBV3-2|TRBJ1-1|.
TGTGCCAGCAGCACAGCCCAGAACACTGAAGCTTTCTTT
CASSTAQNTEAFF
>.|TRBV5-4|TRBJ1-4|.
TGTGCCAGCAGCTTGGCCACGGTAGGAGGTGAAAAACTGTTTTTT
CASSLATVGGEKLFF
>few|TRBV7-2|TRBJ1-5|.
TGTGCCAGCAGCTTAGACCCGGGCACGGGGGCCCAGCATTTT
CASSLDPGTGAQHF
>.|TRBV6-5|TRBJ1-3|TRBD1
TGTGCCAGCAAAATGCTACAGGGGGACACCATATATTTT
CASKMLQGDTIYF
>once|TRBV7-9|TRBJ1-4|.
TGTGCCAGCAGCTTCGGGACTGCGGAGGAAAAACTGTTTTTT
CASSFGTAEEKLFF
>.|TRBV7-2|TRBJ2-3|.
TGTGCCAGCAGCTTGTCGAGCACTAGCACAGATACGCAGTATTTT
CASSLSSTSTDTQYF
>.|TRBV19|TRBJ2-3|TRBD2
TGTGCCAGTAGTATAGAATTCCCGGAACTAGCGGGAGGGCCTGCGCAGTATTTT
CASSIEFPELAGGPAQYF
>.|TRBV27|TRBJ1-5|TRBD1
TGTGCCAGCAGTCCAAGGGGACAGGGCCCCATCAATCAGCCCCAGCATTTT
CASSPRGQGPINQPQHF
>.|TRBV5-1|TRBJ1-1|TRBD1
TGCGCCAGCAGCTCCGACAGGGATACTGAAGCTTTCTTT
CASSSDRDTEAFF
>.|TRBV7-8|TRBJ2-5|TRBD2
TGTGCCAGCAGCTTTTGGGGGGGAGGGGAGACCCAGTACTTC
CASSFWGGGETQYF
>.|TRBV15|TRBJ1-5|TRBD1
TGTGCCACCAGCAGATCCACAGGGGGGCAGCCCCAGCATTTT
CATSRSTGGQPQHF
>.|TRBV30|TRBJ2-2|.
TGTGCCTGGAGTAGGGGAACGAACACCGGGGAGCTGTTTTTT
CAWSRGTNTGELFF
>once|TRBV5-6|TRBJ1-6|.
TGTGCCAGCAGCTTGGAAGCCTCACATTCACCCCTCCACTTT
CASSLEASHSPLHF
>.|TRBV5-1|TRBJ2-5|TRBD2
TGCGCCAGCAGCTCGGGACTAGCGGGGGGTAACCAAGAGACCCAGTACTTC
CASSSGLAGGNQETQYF
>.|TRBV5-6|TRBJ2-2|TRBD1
TGTGCCAGCAGCTGGGACAGGGCAAGCCGGGAGCTGTTTTTT
CASSWDRASRELFF